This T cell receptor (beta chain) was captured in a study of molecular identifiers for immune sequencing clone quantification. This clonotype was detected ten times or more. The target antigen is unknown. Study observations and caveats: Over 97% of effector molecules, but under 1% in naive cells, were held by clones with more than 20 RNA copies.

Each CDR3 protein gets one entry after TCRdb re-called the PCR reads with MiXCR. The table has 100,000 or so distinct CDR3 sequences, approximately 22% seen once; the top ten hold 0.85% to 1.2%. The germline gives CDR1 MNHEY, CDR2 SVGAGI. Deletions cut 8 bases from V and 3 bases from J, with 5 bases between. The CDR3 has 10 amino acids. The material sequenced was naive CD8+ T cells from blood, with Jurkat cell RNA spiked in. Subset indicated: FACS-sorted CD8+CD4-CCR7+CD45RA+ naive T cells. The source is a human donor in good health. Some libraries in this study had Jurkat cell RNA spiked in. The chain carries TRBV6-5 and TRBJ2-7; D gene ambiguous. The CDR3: CASGIYEQYF. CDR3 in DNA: TGTGCCAGCGGGATCTACGAGCAGTACTTC.